This T cell receptor beta chain derives from a study of control samples from healthy donors and cancer patients. Clones were sequenced by immunoSEQ multiplex PCR, and TCRdb holds only the in-frame ones, with some missing. The sample has around 94,000 clones, roughly nine tenths seen once. Per the germline V gene, CDR1 is SSHAT and CDR2 is FNYEAQ (reference sequence). The CDR3 has 13 amino acids. The V gene end was trimmed by 5 bases and the J gene end by 5 bases; junction bases not matched to a gene: 4. This receptor was taken from a woman aged 18 to 35 in good health. Sequences were obtained from blood. The V gene is TRBV7-7, the J gene TRBJ1-1, with 8 bases matching TRBD1. The CDR3 nucleotides are TGTGCCAGCAGCGCGGACAGGGAGACTGAAGCTTTCTTT. Translation gives CASSADRETEAFF.